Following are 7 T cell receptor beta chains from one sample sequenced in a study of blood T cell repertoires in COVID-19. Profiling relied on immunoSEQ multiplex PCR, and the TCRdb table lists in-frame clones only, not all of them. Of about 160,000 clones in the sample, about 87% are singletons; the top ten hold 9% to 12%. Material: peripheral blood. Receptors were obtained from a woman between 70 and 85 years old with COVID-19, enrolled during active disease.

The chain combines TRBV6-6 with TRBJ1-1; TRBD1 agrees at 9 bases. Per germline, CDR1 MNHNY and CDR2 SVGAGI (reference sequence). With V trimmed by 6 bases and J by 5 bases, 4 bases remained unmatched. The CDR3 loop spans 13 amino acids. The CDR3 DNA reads TGTGCCAGCAGCGGGACAGGGCGAACTGAAGCTTTCTTT. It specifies CASSGTGRTEAFF.

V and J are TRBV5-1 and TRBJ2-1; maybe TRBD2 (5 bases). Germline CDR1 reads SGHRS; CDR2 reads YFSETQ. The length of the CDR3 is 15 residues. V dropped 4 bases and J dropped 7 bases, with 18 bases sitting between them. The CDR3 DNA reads TGCGCCAGCAGCCCCCTCGAGGGCGGCGGGAATGAGCAGTTCTTC. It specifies CASSPLEGGGNEQFF.

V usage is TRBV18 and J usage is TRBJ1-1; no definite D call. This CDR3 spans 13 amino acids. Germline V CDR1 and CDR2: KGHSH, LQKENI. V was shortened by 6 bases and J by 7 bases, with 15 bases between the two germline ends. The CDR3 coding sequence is TGTGCCAGCTCTATGAGGTTGGAAGGTGAAGCTTTCTTT. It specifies CASSMRLEGEAFF.

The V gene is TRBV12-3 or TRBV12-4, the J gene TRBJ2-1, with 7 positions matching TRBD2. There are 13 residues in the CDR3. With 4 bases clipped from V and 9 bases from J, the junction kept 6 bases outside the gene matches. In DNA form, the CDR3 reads TGTGCCAGCAGTTCGGGGGGAGTGGGTGAGCAGTTCTTC. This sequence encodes CASSSGGVGEQFF.

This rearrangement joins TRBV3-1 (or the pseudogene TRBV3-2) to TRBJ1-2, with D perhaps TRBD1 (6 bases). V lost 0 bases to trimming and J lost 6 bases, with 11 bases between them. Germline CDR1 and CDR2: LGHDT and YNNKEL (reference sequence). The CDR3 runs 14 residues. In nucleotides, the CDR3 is TGTGCCAGCAGCCAAGATCGAGGGGACAATGGCTACACCTTC. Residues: CASSQDRGDNGYTF.

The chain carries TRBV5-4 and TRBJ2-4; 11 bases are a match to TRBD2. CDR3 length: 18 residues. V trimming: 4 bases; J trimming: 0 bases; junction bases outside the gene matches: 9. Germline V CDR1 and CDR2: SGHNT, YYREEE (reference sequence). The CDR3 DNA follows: TGTGCCAGCAGCCTATGGACTAGCGGGCGGGTAGCCAAAAACATTCAGTACTTC. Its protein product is CASSLWTSGRVAKNIQYF.

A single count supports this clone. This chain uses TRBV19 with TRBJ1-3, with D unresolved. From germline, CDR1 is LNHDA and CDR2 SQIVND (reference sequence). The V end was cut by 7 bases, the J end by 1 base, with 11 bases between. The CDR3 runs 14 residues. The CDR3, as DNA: TGTGCCAGTACCCCTGTCTCTTCTGGAAACACCATATATTTT. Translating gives CASTPVSSGNTIYF.